The present T cell receptor beta chain was sequenced within a study of graft-versus-host responses after intestinal transplantation (dated by TCRdb to the early 2020s). With regard to the full study: Multivisceral, liver-intestinal, or isolated intestinal transplants were received by the recipients. Anti-thymocyte globulin induction was given to all recipients, followed by maintenance tacrolimus and steroids for two to three years. Bulk TCR-beta CDR3 sequencing was used to track graft-versus-host and host-versus-graft alloreactive T cell clones in the graft, circulation and bone marrow after intestinal transplantation. To identify alloreactive clones, pre-transplant mixed lymphocyte reaction products were sequenced and compared with unstimulated pre-transplant donor and recipient T cells. The cohort enrolled about two dozen intestinal transplant recipients including one retransplant, and a few patients lacking pretransplant specimens were excluded. A peak of at least 4% donor T cells among recipient peripheral blood mononuclear cells was the definition used for donor T cell macrochimerism. Samples from a few later patients were sequenced in-house on an Illumina MiSeq with MiXCR processing rather than by the commercial service. The investigation overall reported the following: GvH clones turned up in recipient bone marrow, with some appearing earlier in ileal mucosa or blood, a pattern consistent with an intestinal mucosal origin. The relatively low number and heterogeneity of intestinal transplant patients limited the conclusions. In patients with donor T cell macrochimerism, the allografts had high GvH to HvG T cell clonal ratios. Early after transplant, declines in HvG clones were associated with peak levels of circulating GvH clones.

The library was produced with the immunoSEQ multiplex PCR assay. In most patients, genomic DNA was isolated using the Qiagen DNeasy Blood and Tissue Kit and sent frozen to Adaptive Biotechnologies for TCR sequencing. High-throughput TCR-beta CDR3 sequencing of genomic DNA from most patients was performed by Adaptive Biotechnologies. In the authors' own workflow: Adaptive's ImmunoSEQ software supplied the TCR sequencing data for 15 to 20 patients, while MiXCR and VDJtools were used to process a few other patients. To correct CD4 versus CD8 sorting errors, sequences present in both subsets at a frequency ratio below 5:1 were removed. Because the origin of CDR3 nucleotide sequences shared between donor and recipient could not be assigned, those sequences were removed. To be classed as alloreactive, a clone needed at least 2-fold expansion over unstimulated cells and a minimum CFSE-low frequency of 0.002% (template counts) or 0.001% (read counts). Clones detected in sequenced pre-transplant spleen, lymph node, or MLR CFSE-low populations of the donor or recipient were defined as mappable. The cumulative frequency of alloreactive clones was calculated as a percentage of all sequences, weighted by copy number. TCRdb provides this immuneACCESS table in a form limited to in-frame rearrangements. Some clones are lacking; in checked studies, under half of them reflect an unresolved V gene, and why the rest are absent is not known. From that table come the V and J calls and clone size; the DNA was used to work out D and trimming. For this sample the table gives under 150,000 clones, of which 75% to 95% were detected only once. The top ten clonotypes cover about 0.18% of the sample.

This sample's time point label indicates: cells obtained before transplantation from donor or recipient. CD3+CD4+ and CD3+CD8+ populations were FACS-sorted from unstimulated pre-transplant donor and recipient cells taken from spleen or lymph nodes. This clone has a handful of counts. Its antigen is not yet known. No clone much larger than this one lies a single base away; base qualities are absent. The V end gives up 5 bases and the J end 7 bases, leaving 9 bases in the junction not matched to a gene. The germline V gene encodes CDR1 MNHEY and CDR2 SVGAGI. Reading from cysteine to phenylalanine, the CDR3 counts 15 amino acids. Only CDR3 DNA is held: 45 bases, read in frame from base 1.

Sequencing used unstimulated CD4+ T cells sorted from spleen or lymph node cells, obtained before intestinal transplant. Here the chain combines TRBV6-5 and TRBJ1-4, and 8 junction bases match TRBD1. This receptor was taken from a human donor who received an intestinal transplant. Here is the DNA: TGTGCCAGCAGTCCCCCAGGACAGGGAGGTGAAAAACTGTTTTTT. It translates as CASSPPGQGGEKLFF.